Listed below are T cell receptor beta chains from one sample, sequenced in a study of human CD8 memory T cell subsets. TCRdb processed the 5' RACE reads again and assigns one entry to each CDR3 protein, with no DNA. The repertoire table contains 9,500 to 12,000 distinct CDR3 sequences. Material: CD8+ T cells from PBMCs. Receptors were obtained from a human donor in good health. Both conserved end residues are part of each CDR3. Only part of the rows carry a size: once, few, many, or a class if the clone is expanded.

v_gene,abundance,j_gene,CDR3aa
TRBV12-3/TRBV12-4,.,TRBJ2-1,CASSPRSSYNEQFF
TRBV7-2,.,TRBJ2-2,CASSSASGSTSTPGSCFF
TRBV28,large,TRBJ1-2,CASCRDQFYGYTF
TRBV5-1,.,TRBJ1-2,CASSLAAVDYTF
TRBV6-1,medium-sized,TRBJ1-1,CASSPTNTEAFF
TRBV24-1,medium-sized,TRBJ2-5,CATSEDGRETQYF
TRBV4-1,.,TRBJ2-2,CASSQESSGRTGELFF
TRBV3-2,.,TRBJ2-1,CASSPLAGGMRNEQFF
TRBV19,.,TRBJ1-1,CASSITPARGSNTEAFF
TRBV30,.,TRBJ2-7,CAWSTGTGLYEQYF
TRBV9,.,TRBJ1-5,CASSGGYLDQPQHF
TRBV19,.,TRBJ1-1,CASRSGEYWDTEAFF
TRBV6-2/TRBV6-3,.,TRBJ1-5,CASREGGSNQPQHF